This TCR beta chain was observed in a study of cytomegalovirus exposure and HLA in healthy donors. Study results and caveats: Trimming of TCR beta V- and J-genes showed a link, identified in a later analysis, to a missense DCLRE1C variant. As a later analysis revealed, most CMV-associated TCR beta chains appeared HLA-restricted. Compared with the roughly 700-donor mean, an Asian-associated ancestry cluster reportedly had fewer N-insertions, according to a later analysis.

Healthy individuals who donated bone marrow served as the donors. To note about this clone: Its antigen remains unknown.

The PCR had 60 Vbeta and 13 Jbeta primers. Generated by immunoSEQ multiplex PCR, the TCRdb table keeps only in-frame clones and is missing some. The sample comprises around 170,000 clones, around 80% of which are singletons, and 6.3% rests with the top ten. Unmatched junction bases numbered 2, after V lost 3 bases and J lost 6 bases. Germline V gene sequence: CDR1 SGDLS, CDR2 YYNGEE. This CDR3 is 13 amino acids long. Sequenced input: PBMCs. V usage is TRBV9 and J usage is TRBJ1-1; 10 bases line up with TRBD1. The clonotype originates from a man between 35 and 55 years old in good health and CMV-seropositive. CDR3 amino acids: CASSGGTGAEAFF. The CDR3 bases are TGTGCCAGCAGCGGAGGGACAGGGGCTGAAGCTTTCTTT.